Listed here are 12 T cell receptor beta chains from one sample, sequenced in a study of blood T cell repertoires in COVID-19. TCRdb keeps only in-frame clones here, not all; method: immunoSEQ multiplex PCR. The data contain 100,000 or so clones, 60% to 80% of them seen just once; the ten biggest clones take up roughly 14%. Sequenced input: peripheral blood. These receptors came from a woman older than 75 with acute or convalescent COVID-19.

This rearrangement joins TRBV4-3 to TRBJ1-4; no clear D gene. Germline V gives CDR1 LGHNA, CDR2 YSLEER. The V and J ends lost 1 base and 4 bases respectively, with 7 bases between them. The CDR3 is 14 amino acids. The CDR3 region is CASSQGSGNEKLFF. As DNA, the CDR3 is TGCGCCAGCAGCCAAGGGTCGGGTAATGAAAAACTGTTTTTT.

This clone has just a few counts. CDR3 region: CSFSQGGGNTIYF. The CDR3, as DNA: TGCAGCTTTTCACAGGGGGGCGGAAACACCATATATTTT. This chain links TRBV29-1 with TRBJ1-3; 8 bases are shared with TRBD1. Looked up from germline, CDR1 is SQVTM and CDR2 is ANQGSEA. J lost 4 bases, V lost 8 bases, and 7 bases had no gene match. The CDR3 extends over 13 amino acids.

V gene TRBV9 combines with J gene TRBJ1-2; 7 nucleotides align to TRBD1. The CDR3 is 15 residues long. V was clipped by 4 bases and J by 4 bases; unmatched bases: 10. Germline-derived CDR1 and CDR2 are SGDLS and YYNGEE. The CDR3 is CASSPRGTDGYGYTF. The CDR3 DNA reads as TGTGCCAGCAGCCCAAGAGGGACAGACGGCTATGGCTACACCTTC.

V gene TRBV5-4 combines with J gene TRBJ1-3, with D perhaps matching TRBD1 (6 bases). This CDR3 contains 15 residues. Trimming shortened V by 4 bases and J by 4 bases, and 15 bases separated the two germline ends. The germline gives CDR1 SGHNT, CDR2 YYREEE (reference sequence). This CDR3 is CASSAGTLLGNTIYF. The CDR3 bases are TGTGCCAGCAGCGCCGGGACACTTTTGGGAAACACCATATATTTT.

This sequence joins TRBV27 and TRBJ2-1; 7 bases line up with TRBD2. After removal of 7 bases from V and 10 bases from J, the junction contained 10 bases not matched to a gene. The CDR3 covers 13 residues. The germline V gene encodes CDR1 MNHEY and CDR2 SMNVEV (reference sequence). CDR3 sequence (DNA): TGTGCCAGCATAAGGGCTAGCGGTGGGGAGCAGTTCTTC. Its translation is CASIRASGGEQFF.

This clone appeared a few times. This chain links TRBV18 with TRBJ2-7, with TRBD2 as a possible D gene (6 bases). This CDR3 region has 14 residues. The germline V gene encodes CDR1 KGHSH and CDR2 LQKENI. V lost 3 bases and J 7 bases, leaving 16 bases between the germline ends. CDR3 in amino acids: CASSPPIRAGEQYF. DNA of the CDR3: TGTGCCAGCTCACCCCCCATTCGGGCGGGGGAGCAGTACTTC.

The chain joins TRBV9 to TRBJ2-3; 10 bases line up with TRBD2. In germline, CDR1 is SGDLS, CDR2 YYNGEE. J lost 4 bases, V lost 2 bases, and 4 bases had no gene match. There are 15 residues in the CDR3. In nucleotides, the CDR3 is TGTGCCAGCAGCGTGATGAGCGGGGGGGCAGATACGCAGTATTTT. This gives the protein CASSVMSGGADTQYF.

The chain couples TRBV28 to TRBJ1-1, with TRBD1 matching over 10 bases. The J segment lost 3 bases and the V segment lost 11 bases, leaving 6 bases of the junction unmatched. The CDR3 consists of 13 residues. Looked up from germline, CDR1 is MDHEN and CDR2 is SYDVKM. As DNA, the CDR3 is TGTGCCTATACAGGACAGGGGGACACTGAAGCTTTCTTT. As protein: CAYTGQGDTEAFF.

This clone was picked up a small number of times. The CDR3 loop reads CASRELAGYTF. CDR3 sequence (DNA): TGTGCCAGCCGGGAATTGGCGGGCTACACCTTC. The genes are TRBV2 and TRBJ1-2; D remains ambiguous. The CDR3 extends over 11 amino acids. Between the trimmed V and J ends, which lost 8 bases and 8 bases, there was a span of 12 bases. The V gene's germline CDR1 is SNHLY and CDR2 FYNNEI.

The chain employs TRBV9 and TRBJ2-1, with D unresolved. The CDR3 contains 14 residues. CDR1 SGDLS and CDR2 YYNGEE come from the germline V gene. Deletions cut 4 bases from V and 5 bases from J, with 13 bases between. As DNA, the CDR3 is TGTGCCAGCAGCCCGAACTGGTCCGACAATGAGCAGTTCTTC. Residues: CASSPNWSDNEQFF.

This clone has a single count. This chain uses TRBV28 with TRBJ1-2, with 7 bases matching TRBD1. This CDR3 contains 11 residues. V was pared by 10 bases and J by 7 bases, with 6 bases of the junction left unmatched. CDR1 MDHEN and CDR2 SYDVKM come from the germline V gene. As DNA, the CDR3 is TGTGCCACCTCAGGGGGAGCTGGCTACACCTTC. As protein: CATSGGAGYTF.

This clone has just one count. The chain joins TRBV15 to TRBJ2-7; 9 bases match TRBD1. The CDR3 spans 14 residues. The V segment lost 2 bases and the J segment 5 bases; nucleotides outside the gene matches: 4. Germline CDR1 and CDR2: LNHNV and YYDKDF (reference sequence). The CDR3 loop is CATSRPDRGDEQYF. CDR3 DNA sequence: TGTGCCACCAGCAGACCGGACAGGGGAGACGAGCAGTACTTC.